The subject of this entry is one T cell receptor (beta chain). TCRdb used MiXCR to reprocess the RT-PCR reads, holding one entry per CDR3 protein. This table has about 410,000 distinct CDR3 sequences, approximately 16% appearing once. This sample stems from a study of patients and donors after allogeneic stem cell transplantation. In germline, CDR1 is SNHLY, CDR2 FYNNEI. This CDR3 has 14 amino acids. The ends lost 4 bases at V and 6 bases at J; junction bases unmatched: 7. This TCR was sampled from a human donor who was either an allogeneic HSCT recipient or a stem cell or donor lymphocyte infusion donor (not recorded which). It is not recorded whose cells these are; they may come from a transplant donor. The chain couples TRBV2 to TRBJ1-2; TRBD1 aligns across 8 bases. The sample comprised blood, either unsorted or a sorted T cell fraction (not recorded which). CDR3: CASSAQGAFHGYTF. CDR3 sequence (DNA): TGTGCCAGCAGTGCTCAGGGGGCTTTCCATGGCTACACCTTC.